One sample yielded the 25 T cell receptor beta chains listed below, sequenced in a study of T cells expressing NK-cell markers. TCRdb reprocessed the 5' RACE reads and reports one entry per CDR3 protein, with no DNA. The table lists almost 450,000 distinct CDR3 sequences. Source material: blood T cells: a sorted CD56 or NKG2C T cell subset, CD4+ or CD8+ T cells, or bulk PBMC T cells (not recorded which). These receptors originate from a woman between 18 and 70 years old in good health.

The rearrangement uses TRBV12-3 or TRBV12-4 and TRBJ2-4; the D call of TRBD1 rests on TCRdb alone, since no DNA is present to check it. The CDR3 sequence is 15 residues long. This CDR3 reads CASSPDRIAKNIQYF.

This chain joins TRBV7-6 and TRBJ2-4; TCRdb outputs TRBD1, but without DNA this stays unchecked. This CDR3 is 18 amino acids long. Germline values: CDR1 SGHVS, CDR2 FNYEAQ. The CDR3 sequence is CASSLDPRGSIAKNIQYF.

The gene calls are TRBV12-3 or TRBV12-4 and TRBJ2-5. This CDR3 is 12 amino acids long. CDR3 sequence: CASSFAYQTQYF.

V gene TRBV4-3 combines with J gene TRBJ2-3. This CDR3 has 12 amino acids. Looked up from germline, CDR1 is LGHNA and CDR2 is YSLEER. This chain's CDR3 is CASAGETDTQYF.

The chain couples TRBV7-9 to TRBJ2-1; TCRdb's assignment of TRBD1 cannot be checked, as there is no DNA. From germline, CDR1 is SEHNR and CDR2 FQNEAQ (reference sequence). The length of the CDR3 is 15 residues. The CDR3: CASSPPPSVYNEQFF.

The V gene is TRBV4-3, the J gene TRBJ1-1; TCRdb's D call, TRBD1, is unchecked because there is no DNA. Germline V gives CDR1 LGHNA, CDR2 YSLEER. The CDR3 sequence is 17 residues long. The CDR3: CASSQEYPLGSYAEAFF.

This sequence joins TRBV7-2 and TRBJ2-2. This CDR3 is 16 amino acids long. CDR1 and CDR2 (germline): SGHTA, FQGNSA. The CDR3 sequence is CASSRAGSPNTGELFF.

The chain employs TRBV5-1 and TRBJ2-1; checking the TCRdb D call of TRBD1 is not possible without DNA. There are 14 residues in the CDR3. Germline CDR1 is SGHRS and CDR2 is YFSETQ. The CDR3 is CASSSRIQGNEQFF.

This rearrangement joins TRBV2 to TRBJ2-3; TCRdb selects TRBD1, and the lack of DNA leaves this call unchecked. Germline CDR1 and CDR2: SNHLY and FYNNEI. The CDR3 sequence is 13 residues long. The CDR3 loop reads CASGQGPTDTQYF.

The chain is built from TRBV5-1 and TRBJ2-5; no DNA is available, so the TRBD1 call from TCRdb remains unchecked. CDR1 SGHRS and CDR2 YFSETQ come from the germline V gene. The CDR3 has 13 residues. CDR3 in amino acids: CASSFEGGETQYF.

This chain connects TRBV12-3 or TRBV12-4 to TRBJ2-1. This CDR3 spans 15 amino acids. CDR3 region: CASSLGQNPYNEQFF.

This chain uses TRBV5-1 with TRBJ2-1; without DNA, the TCRdb call of TRBD2 cannot be checked. The CDR3 runs to 17 residues. The germline gives CDR1 SGHRS, CDR2 YFSETQ. Here the CDR3 reads CASSPQAVGRDYNEQFF. Using reference TRBV5-1 and TRBJ2-1 for the parts outside the CDR3, the full variable domain is KAGVTQTPRYLIKTRGQQVTLSCSPISGHRSVSWYQQTPGQGLQFLFEYFSETQRNKGNFPGRFSGRQFSNSRSEMNVSTLELGDSALYLCASSPQAVGRDYNEQFFGPGTRLTVL.

The chain couples TRBV11-2 to TRBJ2-4; TCRdb's D call of TRBD2 is untestable without DNA. The germline gives CDR1 SGHAT, CDR2 FQNNGV. The CDR3 has 14 residues. The CDR3 region is CASSLWVGPNIQYF.

This chain connects TRBV7-3 to TRBJ2-1; TCRdb indicates TRBD2, and absent DNA this call remains unverified. The CDR3 runs to 19 residues. In germline, CDR1 is SGHTA, CDR2 FQGTGA. The CDR3 protein is CASSPTFRSGALLGDEQFF.

The chain combines TRBV11-2 with TRBJ2-1; TCRdb's D call of TRBD2 is untestable without DNA. Germline CDR1 and CDR2: SGHAT and FQNNGV. This CDR3 spans 15 amino acids. Here the CDR3 reads CASSLVLARQGEQFF.

The V call is TRBV12-3 or TRBV12-4, the J call TRBJ1-6. This CDR3 contains 15 residues. The CDR3 sequence is CASTLRGTLNSPLHF.

The rearrangement links TRBV7-8 to TRBJ2-3; the D gene TCRdb calls, TRBD2, cannot be checked with no DNA. The CDR3 sequence is 13 residues long. Per germline, CDR1 SGHVS and CDR2 FQNEAQ. CDR3 loop: CASSDDLGHTQYF.

V usage is TRBV5-1 and J usage is TRBJ2-1; TCRdb's assignment of TRBD2 cannot be checked, as there is no DNA. The CDR3 extends over 16 amino acids. Germline CDR1 is SGHRS and CDR2 is YFSETQ. The CDR3 reads CASSSTSRRDYNEQFF.

The chain combines TRBV11-2 with TRBJ2-1; the TCRdb D gene call, TRBD2, has no DNA to confirm it. CDR3 length equals 14 residues. Per germline, CDR1 SGHAT and CDR2 FQNNGV. The CDR3 sequence is CAISWTSPYNEQFF.

The chain recombines TRBV12-3 or TRBV12-4 with TRBJ2-1; absent DNA, TCRdb's TRBD1 call cannot be checked. The CDR3 covers 15 residues. CDR3 sequence: CASSLRQGRYNEQFF.

The gene calls are TRBV5-1 and TRBJ1-2; TCRdb outputs TRBD1, but without DNA this stays unchecked. This CDR3 is built from 15 residues. CDR1 SGHRS and CDR2 YFSETQ come from the germline V gene. CDR3 region: CASSLTGEKNYGYTF.

This chain joins TRBV11-2 and TRBJ2-2; TCRdb names TRBD2, which stays unverified in the absence of DNA. Germline assignment: CDR1 SGHAT and CDR2 FQNNGV. CDR3 length: 18 amino acids. The CDR3 is CASSAPGLAGGKTGELFF. Based on the CDR3 plus reference TRBV11-2 and TRBJ2-2, the full variable domain is EAGVAQSPRYKIIEKRQSVAFWCNPISGHATLYWYQQILGQGPKLLIQFQNNGVVDDSQLPKDRFSAERLKGVDSTLKIQPAKLEDSAVYLCASSAPGLAGGKTGELFFGEGSRLTVL.

The chain employs TRBV12-3 or TRBV12-4 and TRBJ2-7; TCRdb indicates TRBD1, and absent DNA this call remains unverified. The CDR3 contains 11 residues. CDR3 loop: CASSLGHEQYF.

The V and J genes are TRBV12-3 or TRBV12-4 and TRBJ2-4. The CDR3 is 16 residues long. CDR3 in amino acids: CASSLVKFLAKNIQYF.

The CDR3: CASSPPGQANSYEQYF. The V gene is TRBV18, the J gene TRBJ2-7. Germline V lookup: CDR1 KGHSH, CDR2 LQKENI. The CDR3 has 16 residues.